What follows are 26 T cell receptor beta chains derived from one specimen sequenced in a study of OX40 agonist ivuxolimab in advanced cancers. The protocol was immunoSEQ multiplex PCR, while the TCRdb copy is restricted to in-frame clones and leaves out a portion. The data contain fewer than 55,000 clones, roughly four fifths of them singletons. This sample comprised CD4+ or CD8+ T cells sorted from blood, obtained in a trial of the OX40 agonist ivuxolimab. These TCRs come from an adult with an advanced solid tumor such as melanoma, head and neck, liver or kidney cancer.

This clone came up a few times. V gene TRBV9 combines with J gene TRBJ1-1; D perhaps matches TRBD1 (6 bases). CDR1 and CDR2 from the germline V gene are SGDLS and YYNGEE. Trimming took off 3 bases at V and 1 base at J, with 10 bases between the two ends. The CDR3 has 14 amino acids. DNA for the CDR3: TGTGCCAGCAGCGGCAACAGGGCGAACACTGAAGCTTTCTTT. Protein sequence: CASSGNRANTEAFF.

The chain has TRBV7-8 and TRBJ1-1; D perhaps matches TRBD1 (5 bases). In germline, CDR1 is SGHVS, CDR2 FQNEAQ. CDR3 size: 17 residues. V gave up 3 bases and J gave up 0 bases, with 17 bases separating them. In nucleotides, the CDR3 is TGTGCCAGCAGCTTCCAACGACGGGGGACGATGAACACTGAAGCTTTCTTT. Its translation is CASSFQRRGTMNTEAFF.

The V call is TRBV9, the J call TRBJ1-2, with a tentative D call TRBD1 (6 bases). Deletions cut 2 bases from V and 2 bases from J, with 10 bases between. Germline-derived CDR1 and CDR2 are SGDLS and YYNGEE. The CDR3 contains 14 residues. The chain's CDR3 is CASSVGTTNYGYTF. CDR3 sequence (DNA): TGTGCCAGCAGCGTGGGGACAACAAACTATGGCTACACCTTC. The full variable domain, with the rest looked up from reference TRBV9 and TRBJ1-2, is DSGVTQTPKHLITATGQRVTLRCSPRSGDLSVYWYQQSLDQGLQFLIQYYNGEERAKGNILERFSAQQFPDLHSELNLSSLELGDSALYFCASSVGTTNYGYTFGSGTRLTVV.

The gene calls are TRBV5-4 and TRBJ2-2; TRBD1 aligns across 8 bases. The CDR3 is made up of 17 amino acids. Per the germline V gene, CDR1 is SGHNT and CDR2 is YYREEE (reference sequence). The ends lost 4 bases at V and 1 base at J; junction bases unmatched: 9. This CDR3 reads CASSRGRTGLNTGELFF. The DNA for the CDR3 is TGTGCCAGCAGCCGGGGCCGGACAGGGTTGAACACCGGGGAGCTGTTTTTT.

The rearrangement links TRBV29-1 to TRBJ2-3; no clear D. Trimming removed 7 bases from V and 4 bases from J, with 9 bases in between. The CDR3 spans 11 residues. Germline V CDR1 and CDR2: SQVTM, ANQGSEA. DNA for the CDR3: TGCAGCGCTGTCTCCGCAGATACGCAGTATTTT. It translates to CSAVSADTQYF.

This clone has just a few counts. V and J are TRBV28 and TRBJ2-5, with 7 bases that match TRBD1. The CDR3 extends over 15 amino acids. Germline V gives CDR1 MDHEN, CDR2 SYDVKM. Losses at the gene ends were 6 bases for V and 3 bases for J; bases not matched to a gene: 10. The CDR3 region is CASSIPTTGEETQYF. The CDR3 bases are TGTGCCAGCAGCATACCAACAACAGGGGAAGAGACCCAGTACTTC.

V is TRBV11-3 and J is TRBJ2-7; TRBD1 matches at 7 bases. This CDR3 is built from 13 residues. Germline V gene sequence: CDR1 SGHNT, CDR2 YENEEA. The V and J ends lost 7 bases and 2 bases, in that order; junction bases with no gene match: 5. As DNA, the CDR3 is TGTGCCAGCACCCAAACAGGGGCCTACGAGCAGTACTTC. Amino acid sequence: CASTQTGAYEQYF.

The chain uses TRBV2 and TRBJ2-7; 7 bases align to TRBD1. After removal of 7 bases from V and 6 bases from J, the junction contained 9 bases not matched to a gene. The CDR3 loop spans 13 amino acids. Germline V gene data show CDR1 as SNHLY and CDR2 as FYNNEI. CDR3 bases: TGTGCCAGCAACCCGGACAGGCGGCGCGAGCAGTACTTC. Translating gives CASNPDRRREQYF.

The chain couples TRBV7-8 to TRBJ1-1; D call uncertain. Germline lookup yields CDR1 SGHVS and CDR2 FQNEAQ. This CDR3 spans 13 amino acids. V shed 3 bases and J shed 5 bases, with 10 bases lying between them. The CDR3 DNA is TGTGCCAGCAGCTTGTCCCCGGTGACTGAAGCTTTCTTT. Translating it yields CASSLSPVTEAFF.

The rearrangement links TRBV28 to TRBJ1-1; tentative D call: TRBD1 (5 bases). There are 10 residues in the CDR3. From germline, CDR1 is MDHEN and CDR2 SYDVKM. Trimming left V 11 bases short and J 8 bases short, with 12 bases between. This CDR3 reads CASRRGEAFF. DNA for the CDR3: TGTGCCTCCCGGCGGGGGGAAGCTTTCTTT.

The chain joins TRBV4-2 to TRBJ1-1; the D gene is possibly TRBD1 (5 bases). V dropped 1 base and J dropped 1 base, with 10 bases sitting between them. The germline CDR1 and CDR2 sequences are LGHNA and YNFKEQ. The CDR3 is 15 residues long. The CDR3 DNA sequence: TGTGCCAGCAGCCAAGTCTTTCAGGGGAACACTGAAGCTTTCTTT. Protein: CASSQVFQGNTEAFF.

In its sample, this clone was seen a few times. V gene TRBV5-4 combines with J gene TRBJ1-2; D unresolved. The germline V gene has CDR1 SGHNT and CDR2 YYREEE (reference sequence). The CDR3 sequence is 13 residues long. V dropped 2 bases and J dropped 4 bases, with 9 bases sitting between them. Written as DNA, the CDR3 is TGTGCCAGCAGCTTCCAAGGACTCTATGGCTACACCTTC. It is translated as CASSFQGLYGYTF.

CDR3 DNA sequence: TGCAGCGACTACAAAACAGGGGTTGGAGATACGCAGTATTTT. Amino acid sequence: CSDYKTGVGDTQYF. The chain uses TRBV29-1 and TRBJ2-3; 7 nucleotides match TRBD1. The CDR3 totals 14 residues. Germline-derived CDR1 and CDR2 are SQVTM and ANQGSEA. With V trimmed by 7 bases and J by 5 bases, 12 bases remained unmatched.

This rearrangement joins TRBV7-2 to TRBJ1-2; D remains ambiguous. This CDR3 is built from 15 residues. V lost 1 base to trimming and J lost 5 bases, with 14 bases between them. Germline V gene data show CDR1 as SGHTA and CDR2 as FQGNSA. CDR3 in amino acids: CASSLGTPELYGYTF. CDR3 nucleotides: TGTGCCAGCAGCTTAGGGACGCCGGAACTTTATGGCTACACCTTC.

The chain uses TRBV19 and TRBJ1-4; a possible D gene is TRBD1 (5 bases). The V gene's germline CDR1 is LNHDA and CDR2 SQIVND (reference sequence). The V end lost 4 bases, the J end lost 0 bases, and 15 bases lay between the germline ends. CDR3 length: 17 amino acids. Here the CDR3 reads CASSTTQGLATNEKLFF. CDR3 DNA sequence: TGTGCCAGTAGTACCACCCAGGGTCTCGCAACTAATGAAAAACTGTTTTTT.

The V call is TRBV7-8, the J call TRBJ2-2; 9 bases fit TRBD2. This CDR3 is built from 16 residues. Germline CDR1 and CDR2: SGHVS and FQNEAQ. The trim removed 5 bases at V and 8 bases at J, leaving 12 bases unmatched. Here the CDR3 reads CASSPAPAGGIGELFF. CDR3 coding DNA: TGTGCCAGCAGCCCGGCCCCAGCGGGGGGAATTGGGGAGCTGTTTTTT.

Here the CDR3 DNA reads TGTGCCAGCAGTTACCCGCAGGGGGTCGGACAGCCCCAGCATTTT. Amino acids: CASSYPQGVGQPQHF. The chain carries TRBV28 and TRBJ1-5; 7 positions agree with TRBD1. The germline gives CDR1 MDHEN, CDR2 SYDVKM. The CDR3 spans 15 residues. V dropped 4 bases and J dropped 7; count of bases not matched to a gene: 10. The complete variable domain, with remaining parts taken from reference TRBV28 and TRBJ1-5, reads DVKVTQSSRYLVKRTGEKVFLECVQDMDHENMFWYRQDPGLGLRLIYFSYDVKMKEKGDIPEGYSVSREKKERFSLILESASTNQTSMYLCASSYPQGVGQPQHFGDGTRLSIL.

V gene TRBV5-6 combines with J gene TRBJ2-3; D is unclear. The CDR3 is 15 residues long. Trimming shortened V by 5 bases and J by 4 bases, and 17 bases separated the two germline ends. CDR1 and CDR2 (germline): SGHDT, YYEEEE. The CDR3 nucleotides read TGTGCCAGCAGTTCCGGACCCAACGGACCAGATACGCAGTATTTT. Its protein is CASSSGPNGPDTQYF.

In DNA, the CDR3 is TGTGCCAGCAGTTTATCCCGACAGGGAGCTAATTCACCCCTCCACTTT. It is translated as CASSLSRQGANSPLHF. The chain couples TRBV28 to TRBJ1-6, with 7 bases identical to TRBD1. The J segment lost 6 bases and the V segment lost 1 base, leaving 6 bases of the junction unmatched. Germline CDR1 MDHEN, CDR2 SYDVKM. This CDR3 has 16 residues.

The chain uses TRBV19 and TRBJ2-1; the match to TRBD1 covers 8 bases. V shed 4 bases, J shed 8 bases, and the junction held 7 bases outside the gene matches. The CDR3 extends over 14 amino acids. CDR1 is LNHDA, CDR2 SQIVND, per germline (reference sequence). The CDR3 sequence is CASSKGQGGYEQFF. CDR3 DNA: TGTGCCAGTAGTAAAGGACAGGGTGGGTATGAGCAGTTCTTC.

This clone is deemed medium-sized (0.01 to 0.1%). This chain connects TRBV6-1 to TRBJ2-7; D not resolved. Trimming took 3 bases from V and 4 from J, leaving 7 bases between them. Germline CDR1 and CDR2: MNHNS and SASEGT. CDR3 size: 12 residues. The CDR3 region has the DNA TGTGCCAGCAGTGACCACAAGTACGAGCAGTACTTC. The encoded protein is CASSDHKYEQYF.

V and J are TRBV6-1 and TRBJ2-3; 13 bases agree with TRBD2. Looked up from germline, CDR1 is MNHNS and CDR2 is SASEGT. This CDR3 is built from 17 residues. V shed 4 bases and J 2 bases; nucleotides not matched to a gene: 6. The CDR3, as DNA: TGTGCCAGCAGTGTTACCGGGACTAGCGGGGCCACAGATACGCAGTATTTT. Its translation is CASSVTGTSGATDTQYF.

The chain carries TRBV13 and TRBJ2-2, with 11 nucleotides matching TRBD2. Looked up from germline, CDR1 is PRHDT and CDR2 is FYEKMQ (reference sequence). The V segment lost 5 bases and the J segment 1 base; nucleotides outside the gene matches: 3. This CDR3 spans 16 amino acids. The CDR3 loop reads CASSGTSGKNTGELFF. DNA for the CDR3: TGTGCCAGCAGCGGGACTAGCGGAAAGAACACCGGGGAGCTGTTTTTT. Full variable domain (outside the CDR3, taken from reference TRBV13 and TRBJ2-2): AAGVIQSPRHLIKEKRETATLKCYPIPRHDTVYWYQQGPGQDPQFLISFYEKMQSDKGSIPDRFSAQQFSDYHSELNMSSLELGDSALYFCASSGTSGKNTGELFFGEGSRLTVL.

The genes are TRBV5-1 and TRBJ1-1; 8 nucleotides agree with TRBD1. Looked up from germline, CDR1 is SGHRS and CDR2 is YFSETQ. The V gene end was trimmed by 4 bases and the J gene end by 3 bases; junction bases not matched to a gene: 2. This CDR3 contains 13 residues. The CDR3, as DNA: TGCGCCAGCAGCCTGGACAGGGACACTGAAGCTTTCTTT. It yields the protein CASSLDRDTEAFF.

The rearrangement links TRBV19 to TRBJ2-3, with 7 bases identical to TRBD1. The CDR3 is 14 amino acids. With 3 bases clipped from V and 4 bases from J, the junction kept 4 bases outside the gene matches. The germline CDR1 and CDR2 sequences are LNHDA and SQIVND (reference sequence). CDR3 residues: CASSIRQGADTQYF. CDR3 DNA sequence: TGTGCCAGTAGTATTAGACAGGGAGCAGATACGCAGTATTTT.

The chain employs TRBV27 and TRBJ2-7; 7 bases are shared with TRBD2. This CDR3 has 13 residues. Unmatched junction bases numbered 6, after V lost 3 bases and J lost 7 bases. Looked up from germline, CDR1 is MNHEY and CDR2 is SMNVEV (reference sequence). CDR3 region: CASSLRMGGEQYF. DNA of the CDR3: TGTGCCAGCAGTTTGAGAATGGGAGGGGAGCAGTACTTC.